The 15 T cell receptor beta chains listed next were all sequenced from one sample in a study of shared clonotypes between healthy human individuals. Data came from immunoSEQ multiplex PCR; TCRdb stores just in-frame clones and leaves some out. The sample lists around 2,000,000 clones; 95% were seen once. Sequencing was done on a sample of naive CD4+ T cells sorted from blood. Subset given: CD45RA+ positively selected. These receptors all stem from a man aged 18 to 30 in good health.

The chain couples TRBV7-9 to TRBJ1-3; the D gene is possibly TRBD1 (5 bases). CDR1 is SEHNR, CDR2 FQNEAQ, per germline (reference sequence). This CDR3 has 17 amino acids. The germline V and J ends were trimmed by 1 base and 0 bases, with 13 bases remaining between them. The CDR3 loop reads CASSLGVGDSSGNTIYF. The DNA of the CDR3 is TGTGCCAGCAGCTTAGGGGTAGGAGACAGCTCTGGAAACACCATATATTTT.

V usage is TRBV4-1 and J usage is TRBJ1-2; D not certain. This CDR3 has 12 amino acids. The V and J ends lost 1 base and 7 bases respectively, with 7 bases between them. Germline V gene data show CDR1 as MGHRA and CDR2 as YSYEKL. The CDR3 DNA is TGCGCCAGCAGCCAAGTTCCAGGTGGCTACACCTTC. It is translated as CASSQVPGGYTF.

The V gene is TRBV7-2, the J gene TRBJ2-4, with no clear D. Germline lookup yields CDR1 SGHTA and CDR2 FQGNSA. V was trimmed by 4 bases and J by 0 bases, leaving 10 bases between them. The CDR3 contains 15 residues. CDR3 nucleotide sequence: TGTGCCAGCAGCTCCGACACCATAGCCAAAAACATTCAGTACTTC. Translation gives CASSSDTIAKNIQYF.

The table lists this clone with a count of one. The chain couples TRBV2 to TRBJ2-4; 14 positions match TRBD2. The CDR3 covers 17 residues. Looked up from germline, CDR1 is SNHLY and CDR2 is FYNNEI. V was clipped by 4 bases and J by 5 bases; unmatched bases: 7. The CDR3 region has the DNA TGTGCCAGCAGTGGGACTAGCGGGAGGATAGGCGAAAACATTCAGTACTTC. It codes for CASSGTSGRIGENIQYF.

The V and J genes are TRBV18 and TRBJ2-2, with D possibly TRBD1 on 6 matching bases. Germline V gene sequence: CDR1 KGHSH, CDR2 LQKENI. The germline V and J ends were trimmed by 3 bases and 3 bases, with 11 bases remaining between them. There are 15 residues in the CDR3. CDR3: CASSPAGADTGELFF. The CDR3 DNA is TGTGCCAGCTCACCGGCAGGGGCCGACACCGGGGAGCTGTTTTTT.

This rearrangement joins TRBV10-3 to TRBJ2-5; possible D gene TRBD2, 5 bases. The CDR3 has 12 residues. Trimming removed 10 bases at V and 5 bases at J, with 14 bases between. Germline lookup yields CDR1 ENHRY and CDR2 SYGVKD. The CDR3 region is CATGVGGETQYF. The CDR3 region has the DNA TGTGCCACCGGCGTCGGCGGGGAGACCCAGTACTTC.

As concerns this clone: Other DNA sequences from this sample encode an identical CDR3 as well. The V call is TRBV6-5, the J call TRBJ1-3; a weak D match, TRBD1 (6 bases). V shed 6 bases and J shed 4 bases, with 10 bases lying between them. Germline CDR1 MNHEY, CDR2 SVGAGI. This CDR3 has 13 amino acids. The CDR3 spells CASSRTAGNTIYF. Written as DNA, the CDR3 is TGTGCCAGCAGCAGGACAGCAGGAAACACCATATATTTT.

J is TRBJ2-2 and V is TRBV15; D is undetermined. V lost 6 bases and J lost 3, with 11 bases in between. The germline CDR1 and CDR2 sequences are LNHNV and YYDKDF (reference sequence). The CDR3 is 14 residues long. CDR3 amino acids: CATRMALDTGELFF. DNA for the CDR3: TGTGCCACCAGGATGGCGTTGGACACCGGGGAGCTGTTTTTT.

This chain uses TRBV30 with TRBJ2-1; no clear D. Germline assignment: CDR1 GTSNPN and CDR2 SVGIG (reference sequence). The V end was cut by 2 bases, the J end by 10 bases, with 12 bases between. There are 12 residues in the CDR3. The CDR3 region is CAWSPPPREQFF. The CDR3 DNA reads TGTGCCTGGAGTCCACCCCCGAGGGAGCAGTTCTTC.

The chain couples TRBV28 to TRBJ1-1; a possible D gene is TRBD1 (6 bases). The germline CDR1 and CDR2 sequences are MDHEN and SYDVKM. Trimming stripped 3 bases from V and 5 bases from J, with 13 bases between. This CDR3 contains 14 residues. The CDR3 loop is CASSLGGLQTEAFF. The CDR3, as DNA: TGTGCCAGCAGTTTGGGGGGCCTGCAGACTGAAGCTTTCTTT.

The chain is built from TRBV15 and TRBJ1-4; 9 bases fit TRBD1. Trimming at V came to 7 bases and at J to 5 bases, leaving 2 bases not matched to a gene. The CDR3 extends over 13 amino acids. The germline V gene has CDR1 LNHNV and CDR2 YYDKDF (reference sequence). CDR3 sequence (DNA): TGTGCCACCAACAGGGGGCAGAATGAAAAACTGTTTTTT. Its translation: CATNRGQNEKLFF.

Note on this clone: Other DNA variants within this sample encode the same CDR3. The gene calls are TRBV30 and TRBJ1-3, with D possibly TRBD1 on 5 matching bases. Between the trimmed V and J ends, which lost 0 bases and 2 bases, there was a span of 8 bases. CDR1 is GTSNPN, CDR2 SVGIG, per germline (reference sequence). The CDR3 extends over 14 amino acids. The CDR3, as DNA: TGTGCCTGGAGTGTTGGAGGGGCTGGAAACACCATATATTTT. Its translation: CAWSVGGAGNTIYF.

The rearrangement links TRBV6-6 to TRBJ1-2, with TRBD1 matching over 8 bases. Germline V CDR1 and CDR2: MNHNY, SVGAGI (reference sequence). The CDR3 has 14 residues. V was pared by 6 bases and J by 4 bases, with 7 bases of the junction left unmatched. CDR3 sequence reads: CASRAGGSVYGYTF. The CDR3, as DNA: TGTGCCAGCAGGGCAGGGGGCTCGGTCTATGGCTACACCTTC.

The chain recombines TRBV2 with TRBJ1-1; no reliable D call. This CDR3 spans 13 amino acids. Germline assignment: CDR1 SNHLY and CDR2 FYNNEI. V lost 4 bases, J lost 2 bases, and 8 bases lay in between. In DNA, the CDR3 is TGTGCCAGCAGTGTTGATACTAACACTGAAGCTTTCTTT. Its protein product is CASSVDTNTEAFF. The full variable domain, rest sourced from reference TRBV2 and TRBJ1-1, is EPEVTQTPSHQVTQMGQEVILRCVPISNHLYFYWYRQILGQKVEFLVSFYNNEISEKSEIFDDQFSVERPDGSNFTLKIRSTKLEDSAMYFCASSVDTNTEAFFGQGTRLTVV.

The V and J genes are TRBV5-4 and TRBJ2-1, with D tentatively TRBD1 (6 bases). V lost 0 bases and J 6 bases, leaving 13 bases between the germline ends. This CDR3 has 15 residues. Germline V lookup: CDR1 SGHNT, CDR2 YYREEE (reference sequence). CDR3 sequence: CASSLVQGNLNEQFF. CDR3 DNA sequence: TGTGCCAGCAGCTTGGTACAGGGTAACCTCAATGAGCAGTTCTTC.